Included here is one T cell receptor beta chain sequence, with context. The antigen remains undetermined. Vbeta (60) and Jbeta (13) primers were used in the PCR. The repertoire was sequenced with immunoSEQ multiplex PCR; TCRdb's copy has only in-frame clones and lacks some. Of more than 200,000 clones listed, roughly four fifths were seen once; the top ten hold about 0.23%. The data are from a study of cytomegalovirus exposure and HLA in healthy donors. Regarding the study as a whole: Donor immune exposure was known only as CMV serostatus. Near-uniform donor sequencing depth was presumed by presence/absence analyses.

Trimming removed 3 bases from V and 2 bases from J, with 10 bases in between. The V gene's germline CDR1 is LNHNV and CDR2 YYDKDF (reference sequence). CDR3 size: 15 residues. The chain recombines TRBV15 with TRBJ2-2; possibly TRBD1 for D (5 bases). The receptor comes from a girl aged 2 to 9 in good health and CMV-seronegative. The material sequenced was PBMCs. CDR3 sequence (DNA): TGTGCCACCAGCAGTTACCAGGGAAACACCGGGGAGCTGTTTTTT. This encodes CATSSYQGNTGELFF.